This TCR beta chain was sequenced for a study of tumor-infiltrating lymphocytes in glioblastoma multiforme. Study conclusions and caveats: The TCR and somatic mutation analysis included just one glioblastoma patient. No surface-marker sorting into functional T cell subtypes was done.

With 5 bases clipped from V and 5 bases from J, the junction kept 3 bases outside the gene matches. The CDR3 has 14 residues. Germline assignment: CDR1 SGHVS and CDR2 FQNEAQ. TCRB libraries came from RNA via three nested multiplex PCR rounds. TCRB cDNA was made from 0.4 to 0.65 ug total RNA. These TCRB libraries lack any described unique molecular identifiers. TCRdb reprocessed the multiplex PCR reads via MiXCR and lists one record per CDR3 protein. This table has some 10,000 distinct CDR3 sequences, around three fifths appearing once. This clonotype is categorized as medium-sized. Its antigen is still unknown.

Sequencing used brain tumor tissue. The chain joins TRBV7-8 to TRBJ2-2; 9 positions match TRBD1. The receptor comes from a male donor with glioblastoma. The CDR3 loop reads CASSIDRGTGELFF. CDR3 DNA: TGTGCCAGCAGCATCGACAGGGGGACCGGGGAGCTGTTTTTT.